This entry features one T cell receptor (beta chain) sequence. This record comes from a study of technical replicates of blood from a few donors. Here immunoSEQ multiplex PCR was the method, and the copy in TCRdb shows in-frame clones only, minus some. Seen here are some 84,000 clones, about 91% observed once, and the top ten hold around 0.37%. With 0 bases clipped from V and 10 bases from J, the junction kept 18 bases outside the gene matches. This CDR3 is 18 amino acids long. CDR1 and CDR2 from the germline V gene are SGHRS and YFSETQ. The gene calls are TRBV5-1 and TRBJ2-1; TRBD2 matches at 8 bases. Source material: T cells isolated from PBMCs. The origin of this receptor is a human donor in good health. The CDR3 DNA reads as TGCGCCAGCAGCTTGGTTGGTATGGCGGGAGGTCTCCCATACGAGCAGTTCTTC. This gives the protein CASSLVGMAGGLPYEQFF.